This TCR beta chain emerged from a study of blood T cells in healthy people across ages. A J-beta primer mix and a sample-barcoded 5' primer were used in a second PCR of about 7 to 11 cycles. Every individual sample yielded 2.5 million or more paired-end reads (each containing CDR3). Using its own MiXCR run on the 5' RACE reads, TCRdb lists one record per CDR3 protein. Of nearly 1 million distinct CDR3 sequences in the sample, roughly 51% are singletons; the top ten hold about 22%. This CDR3 contains 16 residues. Trimming took off 4 bases at V and 5 bases at J, with 20 bases between the two ends. Germline V gene sequence: CDR1 MGHDK, CDR2 SYGVNS.

What was sequenced was blood. The receptor's source is a woman aged 55-75 years in good health. The rearrangement joins TRBV25-1 to TRBJ2-5, with D perhaps matching TRBD2 (5 bases). Here the CDR3 reads CASSALQTTKRETQYF. The CDR3 DNA follows: TGTGCCAGCAGTGCACTTCAAACCACGAAGCGGGAGACCCAGTACTTC.